This is a list of T cell receptor beta chains from one sample in a study of blood T cell repertoires in COVID-19. Here immunoSEQ multiplex PCR was the method, and the copy in TCRdb shows in-frame clones only, minus some. The sample contains roughly 56,000 clones, about 90% of which appear only once. The sequencing sample was made of peripheral blood. These receptors originate from a middle-aged man with active COVID-19. CDR3s include the opening cysteine and the closing phenylalanine or tryptophan. D genes are given only for firm matches. The size entry is marked missing in some rows and otherwise reads once, few, many or a size class.

v_call	clone_size	d_call	j_call	cdr3_aa	cdr3_nt
TRBV28	-	-	TRBJ1-6	CASSLSYPPGGRTSPLHF	TGTGCCAGCAGTTTATCTTATCCCCCGGGGGGTAGGACATCACCCCTCCACTTT
TRBV24-1	-	TRBD2	TRBJ2-1	CATSDSRLAGVNEQFF	TGTGCCACCAGTGATTCGCGGCTAGCGGGAGTCAATGAGCAGTTCTTC
TRBV5-4	-	-	TRBJ2-3	CASSSTRRHTQYF	TGTGCCAGCAGCAGCACCAGGAGGCATACGCAGTATTTT
TRBV2	-	-	TRBJ1-6	CASKEGNSPLHF	TGTGCCAGCAAGGAGGGAAATTCACCCCTCCACTTT
TRBV5-4	-	-	TRBJ2-1	CASSFRRAPYNEQFF	TGTGCCAGCAGCTTTAGGCGGGCCCCCTACAATGAGCAGTTCTTC
TRBV19	-	TRBD2	TRBJ2-1	CASSGTSRYEQFF	TGTGCCAGTAGTGGGACTAGCCGGTACGAGCAGTTCTTC
TRBV19	-	TRBD1	TRBJ2-2	CASSRDRVAPGELFF	TGTGCCAGTAGTAGGGACAGGGTAGCACCCGGGGAGCTGTTTTTT
TRBV11-2	-	-	TRBJ1-2	CASSLRGNSYGYTF	TGTGCCAGCAGCTTAAGGGGGAATAGCTATGGCTACACCTTC
TRBV28	-	TRBD2	TRBJ2-3	CASRGSTSGRATDTQYF	TGTGCCAGCAGGGGATCGACTAGCGGGAGGGCCACAGATACGCAGTATTTT
TRBV10-3	-	TRBD1	TRBJ2-2	CAISGPQTGGTGELFF	TGTGCCATCAGCGGACCCCAGACAGGGGGTACCGGGGAGCTGTTTTTT
TRBV15	-	-	TRBJ2-7	CATSRDLPGESEQYF	TGTGCCACCAGCAGAGATCTTCCGGGAGAGAGTGAGCAGTACTTC
TRBV19	-	TRBD1	TRBJ1-2	CASSVRDSIYGYTF	TGTGCCAGTAGTGTAAGGGACAGCATCTATGGCTACACCTTC
TRBV5-1	-	-	TRBJ2-7	CASSFGYEQYF	TGCGCCAGCAGCTTCGGCTACGAGCAGTACTTC
TRBV14	once	-	TRBJ1-3	CASSQEDVRYLPSGNTIYF	TGTGCCAGCAGCCAGGAGGATGTTCGGTATCTGCCCTCTGGAAACACCATATATTTT
TRBV7-2	-	TRBD2	TRBJ2-5	CASSLGARTSRGQETQYF	TGTGCCAGCAGCTTAGGGGCCCGGACTAGCCGGGGGCAAGAGACCCAGTACTTC
TRBV7-2	-	-	TRBJ2-1	CASSFTRGVNEQFF	TGTGCCAGCAGCTTTACCCGGGGAGTCAATGAGCAGTTCTTC
TRBV18	-	-	TRBJ2-1	CASSPLNLTSYNEQFF	TGTGCCAGCTCACCACTCAACTTAACCTCCTACAATGAGCAGTTCTTC
TRBV5-5	few	TRBD1	TRBJ2-2	CASSQLRDRNTGELFF	TGTGCCAGCAGCCAACTACGGGACAGGAACACCGGGGAGCTGTTTTTT
TRBV18	-	-	TRBJ1-2	CASSHGVDYGYTF	TGTGCCAGCTCACACGGGGTGGATTATGGCTACACCTTC
TRBV7-9	-	-	TRBJ1-5	CASSPKAGQPQHF	TGTGCCAGCAGCCCCAAGGCGGGGCAGCCCCAGCATTTT
TRBV4-2	-	TRBD2	TRBJ2-3	CASSQDRGSGADTQYF	TGTGCCAGCAGCCAAGACCGCGGTAGCGGGGCAGATACGCAGTATTTT
TRBV18	-	TRBD2	TRBJ2-7	CASSLASGRIYEQYF	TGTGCCAGCTCACTGGCTAGCGGGAGAATCTACGAGCAGTACTTC
TRBV6-2/TRBV6-3	-	TRBD1	TRBJ1-5	CASSSGQGAYQPQHF	TGTGCCAGCAGTTCGGGACAGGGGGCGTATCAGCCCCAGCATTTT
TRBV2	-	-	TRBJ2-3	CASSAVQGGFGDTQYF	TGTGCCAGCAGTGCCGTTCAGGGGGGATTTGGAGATACGCAGTATTTT
TRBV5-8	-	-	TRBJ2-2	CASTPWGQVNTGELFF	TGTGCCAGCACCCCTTGGGGGCAGGTGAACACCGGGGAGCTGTTTTTT
TRBV6-6	-	-	TRBJ2-7	CASSAVNEQYF	TGTGCCAGCAGTGCGGTAAACGAGCAGTACTTC
TRBV5-1	once	-	TRBJ1-1	CASSLDPGTTNTEAFF	TGCGCCAGCAGCCTGGACCCCGGGACAACTAACACTGAAGCTTTCTTT
TRBV14	once	TRBD2	TRBJ2-1	CASRPSGSPAYNEQFF	TGTGCCAGCCGACCTAGCGGGAGTCCCGCCTACAATGAGCAGTTCTTC
TRBV7-2	-	TRBD2	TRBJ2-1	CASSVYSGGYEFF	TGTGCCAGCAGCGTCTATAGCGGGGGGTATGAGTTCTTC
TRBV29-1	-	-	TRBJ1-5	CSVISGGSQPQHF	TGCAGCGTGATCTCGGGGGGCTCTCAGCCCCAGCATTTT
TRBV7-2	-	TRBD2	TRBJ2-1	CASSVSGAIHNEQFF	TGTGCCAGCAGCGTTAGCGGGGCTATCCACAATGAGCAGTTCTTC
TRBV2	-	-	TRBJ2-5	CASSVSMGRETQYF	TGTGCCAGCAGTGTGTCTATGGGCAGAGAGACCCAGTACTTC
TRBV27	-	TRBD1	TRBJ1-5	CASSSGQGGQPQHF	TGTGCCAGCAGTAGTGGACAGGGGGGGCAGCCCCAGCATTTT
TRBV14	-	-	TRBJ1-1	CASSQAVVNTEAFF	TGTGCCAGCAGCCAAGCCGTCGTGAACACTGAAGCTTTCTTT
TRBV7-2	-	-	TRBJ2-7	CASSLAASRGSFSYEQYF	TGTGCCAGCAGCTTAGCTGCGTCCCGGGGTTCGTTTTCCTACGAGCAGTACTTC
TRBV5-1	-	-	TRBJ2-2	CASRSSALTGELFF	TGCGCCAGCAGATCCAGCGCCCTCACCGGGGAGCTGTTTTTT
TRBV3-1/TRBV3-2	-	TRBD2	TRBJ2-1	CASTLAGGSNEQFF	TGTGCCAGCACCTTAGCGGGGGGGTCCAATGAGCAGTTCTTC
TRBV11-2	-	-	TRBJ1-4	CASSSRGPTNEKLFF	TGTGCCAGCAGCTCCCGTGGCCCAACTAATGAAAAACTGTTTTTT
TRBV7-2	-	-	TRBJ2-2	CASSPSAGELFF	TGTGCCAGCAGCCCGTCCGCCGGGGAGCTGTTTTTT
TRBV28	few	TRBD1	TRBJ1-2	CASSPGGVDNYGYTF	TGTGCCAGCAGTCCAGGGGGCGTGGATAACTATGGCTACACCTTC
TRBV19	-	-	TRBJ1-1	CASTLRTANTEAFF	TGTGCCAGTACCCTCAGGACAGCGAACACTGAAGCTTTCTTT
TRBV27	-	TRBD1	TRBJ1-1	CASTQGTGKNTEAFF	TGTGCCAGCACCCAAGGGACAGGGAAGAACACTGAAGCTTTCTTT
TRBV4-3	-	-	TRBJ2-2	CASSQQAGELFF	TGCGCCAGCAGCCAACAGGCCGGGGAGCTGTTTTTT
TRBV27	-	-	TRBJ1-1	CASSGTGVLDTEAFF	TGTGCCAGCAGCGGGACGGGGGTCTTGGACACTGAAGCTTTCTTT
TRBV5-4	-	-	TRBJ1-6	CASSLGRFYNSPLHF	TGTGCCAGCAGCTTGGGGCGGTTTTATAATTCACCCCTCCACTTT
TRBV28	-	TRBD2	TRBJ2-1	CASNLIAGGAYNEQFF	TGTGCCAGCAATTTAATAGCGGGGGGGGCCTACAATGAGCAGTTCTTC